These T cell receptor beta chains were read from a single sample in a study of cytomegalovirus exposure and HLA in healthy donors. Measured with immunoSEQ multiplex PCR; TCRdb has only the in-frame clones, and not every one. The table has around 150,000 clones, about 82% seen once. The sequenced sample was PBMCs. All receptors derive from a young man in good health and CMV-seropositive. Each CDR3 is given with its conserved first and last residue. The D gene is left open where the match is weak. Size values are once, few and many counts, or a class for expanded clones, and some rows have none.

d_gene: .; j_gene: TRBJ2-7; v_gene: TRBV13; abundance: .; CDR3nt: TGTGCCAGCAGCTTACGGTCAGGCACCTACGAGCAGTACTTC; CDR3aa: CASSLRSGTYEQYF
d_gene: .; j_gene: TRBJ1-2; v_gene: TRBV5-8; abundance: .; CDR3nt: TGTGCCAGCAGTCCAGGACTGGACTTTCCGAACTATGGCTACACCTTC; CDR3aa: CASSPGLDFPNYGYTF
d_gene: .; j_gene: TRBJ1-5; v_gene: TRBV6-5; abundance: once; CDR3nt: TGTGCCAGCAGTTCCCTCGGCAGGCATCAGCCCCAGCATTTT; CDR3aa: CASSSLGRHQPQHF
d_gene: TRBD1; j_gene: TRBJ1-4; v_gene: TRBV5-4; abundance: .; CDR3nt: TGTGCCAGCAGCTTGGGAGGGGGACAGGGTGGTGAAAAACTGTTTTTT; CDR3aa: CASSLGGGQGGEKLFF
d_gene: TRBD1; j_gene: TRBJ2-4; v_gene: TRBV9; abundance: .; CDR3nt: TGTGCCAGCAGCCCCCGGACAGGGGAAAACATTCAGTACTTC; CDR3aa: CASSPRTGENIQYF
d_gene: .; j_gene: TRBJ1-3; v_gene: TRBV9; abundance: once; CDR3nt: TGTGCCAGCAGCGATACAGGGACGGGAAACACCATATATTTT; CDR3aa: CASSDTGTGNTIYF
d_gene: .; j_gene: TRBJ1-2; v_gene: TRBV18; abundance: .; CDR3nt: TGTGCCAGCTCACCCGCAGGGTACGCGGCCTATGGCTACACCTTC; CDR3aa: CASSPAGYAAYGYTF
d_gene: TRBD2; j_gene: TRBJ2-2; v_gene: TRBV9; abundance: .; CDR3nt: TGTGCCAGCAGCCCATTAGCGGGGGGGAGCACCGGGGAGCTGTTTTTT; CDR3aa: CASSPLAGGSTGELFF
d_gene: .; j_gene: TRBJ1-2; v_gene: TRBV6-5; abundance: .; CDR3nt: TGTGCCAGCAGTTACTATTGGGAGGCGGGTGGCTACACCTTC; CDR3aa: CASSYYWEAGGYTF
d_gene: .; j_gene: TRBJ1-1; v_gene: TRBV21-1; abundance: .; CDR3nt: TGTGCCAGCAGCACCCCGGGACAGGGGGACACTGAAGCTTTCTTT; CDR3aa: CASSTPGQGDTEAFF
d_gene: .; j_gene: TRBJ1-1; v_gene: TRBV6-5; abundance: once; CDR3nt: TGTGCCAGCAGTTCAGCCTCTCGGGGTGCCGCTGAAGCTTTCTTT; CDR3aa: CASSSASRGAAEAFF
d_gene: TRBD2; j_gene: TRBJ2-3; v_gene: TRBV9; abundance: .; CDR3nt: TGTGCCAGCAACCAACTAGCGGGGGCTGGCACAGATACGCAGTATTTT; CDR3aa: CASNQLAGAGTDTQYF
d_gene: TRBD1; j_gene: TRBJ2-7; v_gene: TRBV2; abundance: .; CDR3nt: TGTGCCAGCAGTGAAAGACAGGGAGCCTACGAGCAGTACTTC; CDR3aa: CASSERQGAYEQYF
d_gene: TRBD1; j_gene: TRBJ2-7; v_gene: TRBV27; abundance: .; CDR3nt: TGTGCCAGCAGTCTGTTCGGGACAGGGAAGTACGAGCAGTACTTC; CDR3aa: CASSLFGTGKYEQYF
d_gene: TRBD2; j_gene: TRBJ2-1; v_gene: TRBV5-5; abundance: once; CDR3nt: TGTGCCAGCAGCTTGGGGGCTAGCGGGGAGCAGTTCTTC; CDR3aa: CASSLGASGEQFF
d_gene: TRBD1; j_gene: TRBJ1-5; v_gene: TRBV19; abundance: .; CDR3nt: TGTGCCAGTACCGGGACAGGGGGGAGCCAGCCCCAGCATTTT; CDR3aa: CASTGTGGSQPQHF
d_gene: TRBD1; j_gene: TRBJ1-6; v_gene: TRBV19; abundance: .; CDR3nt: TGTGCCAGTAGTATAGAGGGACAGGCTGCTAATTCACCCCTCCACTTT; CDR3aa: CASSIEGQAANSPLHF
d_gene: TRBD1; j_gene: TRBJ1-1; v_gene: TRBV5-1; abundance: .; CDR3nt: TGCGCCAGCAGCTTGCTTTATAGAGGAACAGGGGGCACTGAAGCTTTCTTT; CDR3aa: CASSLLYRGTGGTEAFF
d_gene: .; j_gene: TRBJ1-1; v_gene: TRBV4-3; abundance: .; CDR3nt: TGCGCCAGCAGCCAAGATTCGGCAGGGCTTATGAACACTGAAGCTTTCTTT; CDR3aa: CASSQDSAGLMNTEAFF
d_gene: .; j_gene: TRBJ2-5; v_gene: TRBV5-6; abundance: .; CDR3nt: TGTGCCAGCAGCCTTCCATCTAGCCCGGAGACCCAGTACTTC; CDR3aa: CASSLPSSPETQYF
d_gene: .; j_gene: TRBJ1-2; v_gene: TRBV12-5; abundance: .; CDR3nt: TGTGCTAGTGGTTTGGAGGGGCCTGGCTATGGCTACACCTTC; CDR3aa: CASGLEGPGYGYTF
d_gene: TRBD1; j_gene: TRBJ2-4; v_gene: TRBV7-2; abundance: .; CDR3nt: TGTGCCAGCAGCGTACAGGGGTTGTTAGCCAAAAACATTCAGTACTTC; CDR3aa: CASSVQGLLAKNIQYF
d_gene: .; j_gene: TRBJ1-2; v_gene: TRBV28; abundance: .; CDR3nt: TGTGCCAGCAGCCCCGGGGGGGAGAACTATGGCTACACCTTC; CDR3aa: CASSPGGENYGYTF
d_gene: TRBD2; j_gene: TRBJ2-6; v_gene: TRBV15; abundance: .; CDR3nt: TGTGCCACCAGCAGGGGAGCGGGGGCAGGATCTGGGGCCAACGTCCTGACTTTC; CDR3aa: CATSRGAGAGSGANVLTF
d_gene: .; j_gene: TRBJ1-2; v_gene: TRBV6-1; abundance: .; CDR3nt: TGTGCCAGCAGTGAACGTCAGGGGTTGGATGGCTACACCTTC; CDR3aa: CASSERQGLDGYTF
d_gene: .; j_gene: TRBJ2-7; v_gene: TRBV9; abundance: .; CDR3nt: TGTGCCAGCAGCCGCCAGGGGCTCTACGAGCAGTACTTC; CDR3aa: CASSRQGLYEQYF
d_gene: .; j_gene: TRBJ1-5; v_gene: TRBV27; abundance: .; CDR3nt: TGTGCCAGCAGTTTACTAAATAGCAATCAGCCCCAGCATTTT; CDR3aa: CASSLLNSNQPQHF
d_gene: TRBD1; j_gene: TRBJ1-2; v_gene: TRBV5-1; abundance: .; CDR3nt: TGCGCCAGCAGCTTGGAACAGGGGACCTATGGCTACACCTTC; CDR3aa: CASSLEQGTYGYTF
d_gene: TRBD1; j_gene: TRBJ1-5; v_gene: TRBV4-1; abundance: .; CDR3nt: TGCGCCAGCAGCCAGGGGACAGGGCATCAGCCCCAGCATTTT; CDR3aa: CASSQGTGHQPQHF
d_gene: .; j_gene: TRBJ2-2; v_gene: TRBV18; abundance: .; CDR3nt: TGTGCCAGCTCACCACCGCCTCGGGGCACCGGGGAGCTGTTTTTT; CDR3aa: CASSPPPRGTGELFF
d_gene: .; j_gene: TRBJ2-7; v_gene: TRBV30; abundance: .; CDR3nt: TGTGCCTGGAGTGCTAAAGGGACTAGACAGGGGGGCTCCTACGAGCAGTACTTC; CDR3aa: CAWSAKGTRQGGSYEQYF
d_gene: .; j_gene: TRBJ1-1; v_gene: TRBV4-1; abundance: .; CDR3nt: TGCGCCAGCAGCCAAGTTGGACAGAGGAACACTGAAGCTTTCTTT; CDR3aa: CASSQVGQRNTEAFF
d_gene: TRBD1; j_gene: TRBJ2-3; v_gene: TRBV4-3; abundance: .; CDR3nt: TGCGCCAGCAGCCAAGGAGGACAGGGGATTTCGAGCACAGATACGCAGTATTTT; CDR3aa: CASSQGGQGISSTDTQYF
d_gene: .; j_gene: TRBJ2-7; v_gene: TRBV4-1; abundance: few; CDR3nt: TGCGCCAGCAGCCAAGATCGTAGCCACAGGCCCTCGATACAGTACTTC; CDR3aa: CASSQDRSHRPSIQYF
d_gene: .; j_gene: TRBJ1-2; v_gene: TRBV9; abundance: .; CDR3nt: TGTGCCAGCAGCGTAGAGGGGTCCCGGGTCTATGGCTACACCTTC; CDR3aa: CASSVEGSRVYGYTF
d_gene: TRBD1; j_gene: TRBJ2-7; v_gene: TRBV6-5; abundance: .; CDR3nt: TGTGCCAGCACCCCCACCCCGGGACAGGGTGGCGAGCAGTACTTC; CDR3aa: CASTPTPGQGGEQYF
d_gene: .; j_gene: TRBJ1-2; v_gene: TRBV18; abundance: once; CDR3nt: TGTGCCAGCTCGCCCACAGGAGACTATGGCTACACCTTC; CDR3aa: CASSPTGDYGYTF
d_gene: .; j_gene: TRBJ1-1; v_gene: TRBV4-1; abundance: .; CDR3nt: TGCGCCAGCAGCCAAGATGGGAAGGTCGCGGGGGGCACTGAAGCTTTCTTT; CDR3aa: CASSQDGKVAGGTEAFF
d_gene: .; j_gene: TRBJ2-5; v_gene: TRBV6-5; abundance: .; CDR3nt: TGTGCCAGCAGTTACTCCACGCAGGAGACCCAGTACTTC; CDR3aa: CASSYSTQETQYF
d_gene: TRBD2; j_gene: TRBJ2-1; v_gene: TRBV25-1; abundance: once; CDR3nt: TGTGCCAGCAGCCAACGGACTAGCGCAAAGTTCTTC; CDR3aa: CASSQRTSAKFF
d_gene: .; j_gene: TRBJ2-1; v_gene: TRBV11-3; abundance: .; CDR3nt: TGTGCCAGCAGCGGGGGGGCGGGTTACAATGAGCAGTTCTTC; CDR3aa: CASSGGAGYNEQFF
d_gene: .; j_gene: TRBJ2-1; v_gene: TRBV5-4; abundance: .; CDR3nt: TGTGCCAGCACCTTGATTGGGGGCGGGTCCTACAATGAGCAGTTCTTC; CDR3aa: CASTLIGGGSYNEQFF
d_gene: .; j_gene: TRBJ1-4; v_gene: TRBV29-1; abundance: .; CDR3nt: TGCAGCGTTGACGGGGGGAAAAATGAAAAACTGTTTTTT; CDR3aa: CSVDGGKNEKLFF
d_gene: .; j_gene: TRBJ1-2; v_gene: TRBV5-6; abundance: .; CDR3nt: TGTGCCAGCAGCTTGCGGGGGGACTATGGCTACACCTTC; CDR3aa: CASSLRGDYGYTF
d_gene: .; j_gene: TRBJ2-3; v_gene: TRBV2; abundance: .; CDR3nt: TGTGCCAGCAGCCCACCTAGCTCTACAGATACGCAGTATTTT; CDR3aa: CASSPPSSTDTQYF
d_gene: TRBD1; j_gene: TRBJ1-2; v_gene: TRBV5-4; abundance: once; CDR3nt: TGTGCCAGCAGAACTCGGGACAGGGTTGGCTATGGCTACACCTTC; CDR3aa: CASRTRDRVGYGYTF
d_gene: TRBD2; j_gene: TRBJ2-7; v_gene: TRBV19; abundance: .; CDR3nt: TGTGCCAGTAGTATAAGTCTAGCGGGGTTCGAGCAGTACTTC; CDR3aa: CASSISLAGFEQYF
d_gene: .; j_gene: TRBJ2-2; v_gene: TRBV4-3; abundance: few; CDR3nt: TGCGCCAGCAGCCCAGGAGGGACGGATAACACCGGGGAGCTGTTTTTT; CDR3aa: CASSPGGTDNTGELFF
d_gene: TRBD2; j_gene: TRBJ2-3; v_gene: TRBV6-5; abundance: .; CDR3nt: TGTGCCAGCAGGAAGCGGGGGGCCGCAGATACGCAGTATTTT; CDR3aa: CASRKRGAADTQYF
d_gene: TRBD2; j_gene: TRBJ2-3; v_gene: TRBV7-9; abundance: few; CDR3nt: TGTGCCAGCAGCTTAGGACTAGCTTCGGATACGCAGTATTTT; CDR3aa: CASSLGLASDTQYF
d_gene: .; j_gene: TRBJ1-1; v_gene: TRBV29-1; abundance: .; CDR3nt: TGCAGCTTCACTCGGGGGACGGACACTGAAGCTTTCTTT; CDR3aa: CSFTRGTDTEAFF
d_gene: .; j_gene: TRBJ2-2; v_gene: TRBV27; abundance: .; CDR3nt: TGTGCCAGCAGATCACAGAGAAACACCGGGGAGCTGTTTTTT; CDR3aa: CASRSQRNTGELFF
d_gene: .; j_gene: TRBJ1-1; v_gene: TRBV10-3; abundance: .; CDR3nt: TGTGCCATCAGTGACTTGGCGAACACTGAAGCTTTCTTT; CDR3aa: CAISDLANTEAFF
d_gene: TRBD1; j_gene: TRBJ1-2; v_gene: TRBV6-5; abundance: .; CDR3nt: TGTGCCAGCAGTTACTCCGGGACAGACTATGGCTACACCTTC; CDR3aa: CASSYSGTDYGYTF
d_gene: TRBD2; j_gene: TRBJ2-7; v_gene: TRBV9; abundance: .; CDR3nt: TGTGCCAGCAGCGTAAAGCCTGGGGGGGAATACGAGCAGTACTTC; CDR3aa: CASSVKPGGEYEQYF
d_gene: TRBD1; j_gene: TRBJ1-2; v_gene: TRBV7-9; abundance: .; CDR3nt: TGTGCCAGCAGCCCCCGGACAGGGTCGGACTATGGCTACACCTTC; CDR3aa: CASSPRTGSDYGYTF